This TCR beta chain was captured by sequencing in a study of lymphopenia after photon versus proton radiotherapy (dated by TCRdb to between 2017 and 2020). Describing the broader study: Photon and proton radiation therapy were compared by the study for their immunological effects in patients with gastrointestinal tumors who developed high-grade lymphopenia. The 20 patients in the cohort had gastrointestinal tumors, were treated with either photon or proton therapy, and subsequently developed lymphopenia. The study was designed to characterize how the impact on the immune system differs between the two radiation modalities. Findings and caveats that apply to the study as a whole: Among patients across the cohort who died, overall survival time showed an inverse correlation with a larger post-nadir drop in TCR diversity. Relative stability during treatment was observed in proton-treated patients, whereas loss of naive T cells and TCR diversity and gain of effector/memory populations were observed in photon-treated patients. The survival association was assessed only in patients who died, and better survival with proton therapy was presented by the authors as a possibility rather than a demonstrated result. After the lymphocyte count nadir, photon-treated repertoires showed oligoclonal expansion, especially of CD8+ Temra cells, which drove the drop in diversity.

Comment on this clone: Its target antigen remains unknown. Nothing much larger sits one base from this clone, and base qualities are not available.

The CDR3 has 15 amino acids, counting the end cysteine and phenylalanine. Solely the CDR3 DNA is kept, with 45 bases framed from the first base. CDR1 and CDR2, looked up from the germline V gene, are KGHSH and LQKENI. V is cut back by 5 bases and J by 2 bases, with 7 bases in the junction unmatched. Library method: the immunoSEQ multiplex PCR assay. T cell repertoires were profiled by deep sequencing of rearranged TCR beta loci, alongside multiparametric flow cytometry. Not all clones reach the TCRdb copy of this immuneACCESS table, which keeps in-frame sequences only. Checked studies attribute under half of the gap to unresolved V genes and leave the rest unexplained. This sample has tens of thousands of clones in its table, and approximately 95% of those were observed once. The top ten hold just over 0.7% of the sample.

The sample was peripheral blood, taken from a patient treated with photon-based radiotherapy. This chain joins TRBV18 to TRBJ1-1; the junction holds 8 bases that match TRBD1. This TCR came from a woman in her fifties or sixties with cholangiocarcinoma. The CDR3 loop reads CASSVDRGGNTEAFF. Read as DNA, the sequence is TGTGCCAGCTCAGTTGACAGGGGTGGAAACACTGAAGCTTTCTTT.